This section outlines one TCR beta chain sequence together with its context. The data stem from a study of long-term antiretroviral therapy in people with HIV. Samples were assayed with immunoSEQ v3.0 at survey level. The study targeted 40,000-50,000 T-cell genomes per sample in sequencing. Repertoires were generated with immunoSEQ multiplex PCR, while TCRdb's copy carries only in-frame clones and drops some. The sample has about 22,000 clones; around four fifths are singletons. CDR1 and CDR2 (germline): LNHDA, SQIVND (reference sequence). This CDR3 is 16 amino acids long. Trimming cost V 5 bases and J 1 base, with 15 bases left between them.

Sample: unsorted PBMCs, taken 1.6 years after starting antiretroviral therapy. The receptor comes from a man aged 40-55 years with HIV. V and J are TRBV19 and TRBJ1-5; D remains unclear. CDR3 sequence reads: CASSPERRASNQPQHF. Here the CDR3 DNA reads TGTGCCAGTAGTCCGGAGAGAAGGGCAAGCAATCAGCCCCAGCATTTT.